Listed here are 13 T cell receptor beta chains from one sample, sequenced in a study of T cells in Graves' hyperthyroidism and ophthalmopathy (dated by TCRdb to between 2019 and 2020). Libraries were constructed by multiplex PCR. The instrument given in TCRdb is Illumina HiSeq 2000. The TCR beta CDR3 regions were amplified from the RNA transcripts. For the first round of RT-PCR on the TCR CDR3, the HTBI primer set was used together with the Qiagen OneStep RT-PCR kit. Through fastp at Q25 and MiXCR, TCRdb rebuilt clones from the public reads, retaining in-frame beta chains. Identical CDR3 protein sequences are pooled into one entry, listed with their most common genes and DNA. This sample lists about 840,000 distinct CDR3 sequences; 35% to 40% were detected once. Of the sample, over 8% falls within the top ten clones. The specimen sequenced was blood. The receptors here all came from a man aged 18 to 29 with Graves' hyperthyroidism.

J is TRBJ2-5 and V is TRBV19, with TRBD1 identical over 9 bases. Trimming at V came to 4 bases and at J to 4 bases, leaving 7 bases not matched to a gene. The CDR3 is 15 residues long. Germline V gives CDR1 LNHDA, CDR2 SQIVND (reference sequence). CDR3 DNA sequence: TGTGCCAGTAGTACCGGGACAGGGACGGGAGAGACCCAGTACTTC. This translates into CASSTGTGTGETQYF.

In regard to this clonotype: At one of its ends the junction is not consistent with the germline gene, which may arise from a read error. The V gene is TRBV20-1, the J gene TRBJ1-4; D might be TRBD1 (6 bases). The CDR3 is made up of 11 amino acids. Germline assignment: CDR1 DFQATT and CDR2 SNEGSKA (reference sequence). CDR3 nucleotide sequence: TGCGGTGCCCACGCTGTGACAGGCCTGATTTTC. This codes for CGAHAVTGLIF.

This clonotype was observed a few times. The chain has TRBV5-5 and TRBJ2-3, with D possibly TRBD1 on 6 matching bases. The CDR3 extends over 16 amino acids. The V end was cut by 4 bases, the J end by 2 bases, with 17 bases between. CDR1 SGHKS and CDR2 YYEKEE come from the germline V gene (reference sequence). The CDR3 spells CASSQSDRPNTDTQYF. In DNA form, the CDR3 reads TGTGCCAGCAGCCAATCCGACAGGCCCAACACAGATACGCAGTATTTT. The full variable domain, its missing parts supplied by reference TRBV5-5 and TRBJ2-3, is DAGVTQSPTHLIKTRGQQVTLRCSPISGHKSVSWYQQVLGQGPQFIFQYYEKEERGRGNFPDRFSARQFPNYSSELNVNALLLGDSALYLCASSQSDRPNTDTQYFGPGTRLTVL.

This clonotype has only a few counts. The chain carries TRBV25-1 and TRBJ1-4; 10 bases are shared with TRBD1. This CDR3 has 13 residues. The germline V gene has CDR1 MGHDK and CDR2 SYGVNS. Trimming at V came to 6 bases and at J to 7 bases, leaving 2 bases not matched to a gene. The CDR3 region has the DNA TGTGCCAGCAGAGGGACAGGGGTTGAAAAACTGTTTTTT. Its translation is CASRGTGVEKLFF. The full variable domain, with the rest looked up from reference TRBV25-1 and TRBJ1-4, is EADIYQTPRYLVIGTGKKITLECSQTMGHDKMYWYQQDPGMELHLIHYSYGVNSTEKGDLSSESTVSRIRTEHFPLTLESARPSHTSQYLCASRGTGVEKLFFGSGTQLSVL.

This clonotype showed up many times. The DNA for the CDR3 is TGTGCCAGCAGCTTACAGGGTGAAAAACTGTTTTTT. Translated, it gives CASSLQGEKLFF. The V and J genes are TRBV7-9 and TRBJ1-4, with a tentative D call TRBD1 (5 bases). The V gene's germline CDR1 is SEHNR and CDR2 FQNEAQ (reference sequence). This CDR3 region has 12 residues. V was shortened by 2 bases and J by 7 bases, with 5 bases between the two germline ends.

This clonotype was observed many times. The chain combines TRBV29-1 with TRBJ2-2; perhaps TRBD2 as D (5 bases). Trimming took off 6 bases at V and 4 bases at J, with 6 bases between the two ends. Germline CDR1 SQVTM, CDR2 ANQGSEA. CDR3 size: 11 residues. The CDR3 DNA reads TGCAGCGTAACTAGCACCGGGGAGCTGTTTTTT. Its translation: CSVTSTGELFF.

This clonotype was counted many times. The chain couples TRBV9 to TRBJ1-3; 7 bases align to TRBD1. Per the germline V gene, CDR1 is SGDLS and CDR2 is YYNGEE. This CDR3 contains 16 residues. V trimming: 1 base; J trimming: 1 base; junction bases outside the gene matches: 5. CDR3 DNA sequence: TGTGCCAGCAGCGTAAGACCACAGGGGTCTGGAAACACCATATATTTT. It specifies CASSVRPQGSGNTIYF.

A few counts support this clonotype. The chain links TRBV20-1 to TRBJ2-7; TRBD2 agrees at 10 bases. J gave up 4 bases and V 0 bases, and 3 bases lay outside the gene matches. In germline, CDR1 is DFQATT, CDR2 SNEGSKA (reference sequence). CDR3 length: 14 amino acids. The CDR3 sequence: CSARDPGLAYEQYF. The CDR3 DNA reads TGCAGTGCTAGAGATCCGGGACTAGCGTACGAGCAGTACTTC.

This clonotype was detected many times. The CDR3 protein is CAITDTQGDEQYF. CDR3 bases: TGTGCCATCACCGATACACAGGGCGACGAGCAGTACTTC. The chain joins TRBV10-3 to TRBJ2-7, with D tentatively TRBD1 (6 bases). Trimming took 7 bases from V and 5 from J, leaving 15 bases between them. The CDR3 spans 13 residues. Per the germline V gene, CDR1 is ENHRY and CDR2 is SYGVKD.

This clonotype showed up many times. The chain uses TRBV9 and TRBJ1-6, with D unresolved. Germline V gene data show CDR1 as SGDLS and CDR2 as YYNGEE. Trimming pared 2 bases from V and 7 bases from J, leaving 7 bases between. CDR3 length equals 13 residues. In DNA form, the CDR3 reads TGTGCCAGCAGCGTTGGAGGGAATTCACCCCTCCACTTT. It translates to CASSVGGNSPLHF. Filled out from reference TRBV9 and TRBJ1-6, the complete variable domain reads DSGVTQTPKHLITATGQRVTLRCSPRSGDLSVYWYQQSLDQGLQFLIQYYNGEERAKGNILERFSAQQFPDLHSELNLSSLELGDSALYFCASSVGGNSPLHFGNGTRLTVT.

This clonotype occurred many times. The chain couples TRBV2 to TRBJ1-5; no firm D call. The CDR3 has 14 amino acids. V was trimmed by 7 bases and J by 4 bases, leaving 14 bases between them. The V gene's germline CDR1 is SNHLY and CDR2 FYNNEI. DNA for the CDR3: TGTGCCAGCAACTCAGGAACAGAGAATCAGCCCCAGCATTTT. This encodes CASNSGTENQPQHF.

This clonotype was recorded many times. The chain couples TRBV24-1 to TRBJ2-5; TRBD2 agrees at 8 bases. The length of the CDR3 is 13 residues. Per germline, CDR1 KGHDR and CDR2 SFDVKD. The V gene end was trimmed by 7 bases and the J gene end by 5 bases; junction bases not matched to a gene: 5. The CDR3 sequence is CATSLAGEETQYF. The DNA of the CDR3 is TGTGCCACCAGCCTAGCGGGTGAGGAGACCCAGTACTTC.

The CDR3 loop reads CAWSGGTEAFF. CDR3 in DNA: TGTGCCTGGAGCGGTGGAACTGAAGCTTTCTTT. This sequence joins TRBV5-5 and TRBJ1-1; D uncertain. The CDR3 covers 11 residues. Germline assignment: CDR1 SGHKS and CDR2 YYEKEE (reference sequence). Deletions cut 10 bases from V and 5 bases from J, with 12 bases between.